This T cell receptor (beta chain) was obtained from a study of T cells in Graves' hyperthyroidism and ophthalmopathy. Diagnoses used clinical symptoms, serum thyroxine and TRAb, thyroid ultrasound and orbital computed tomography. PBMCs were collected from a 10 ml volume of fresh peripheral blood. From germline, CDR1 is LGHNA and CDR2 YNFKEQ. CDR3 length equals 13 residues. V was clipped by 6 bases and J by 3 bases, with 9 bases between them. In this sample, this clonotype turned up many times. Template material for amplifying TCR beta CDR3 regions consisted of RNA transcripts. The HTBI primer set drove a first-round RT-PCR of the TCR CDR3. In TCRdb, the multiplex PCR reads were re-called with MiXCR into one record per CDR3 protein. The sample lists 350,000 or so distinct CDR3 sequences, roughly 18% occurring once.

The TCR was taken from a woman between 35 and 50 years old with Graves' ophthalmopathy. The sequenced sample was blood. The V and J genes are TRBV4-2 and TRBJ1-3, with no clear D. CDR3 DNA sequence: TGTGCCAGCAGTTCCCAGTTTGGAAACACCATATATTTT. Its translation is CASSSQFGNTIYF.